This passage covers 10 T cell receptor beta chains from one sample sequenced in a study of PD-1 blockade in classical Hodgkin lymphoma (dated by TCRdb to the early 2020s). Receptor libraries were prepared by the immunoSEQ multiplex PCR assay. TCRdb mirrors the immuneACCESS table, restricted to in-frame sequences. Some clones are absent from its copies; in checked studies, under half trace to an unresolved V gene, and the reason for the others is unknown. This sample comprises tens of thousands of clones, roughly 90% of them detected only once. 3.8% of the sample is in the top ten clones. The time point label on this specimen signifies: newly diagnosed, previously untreated cHL patient sample. The sequenced sample was peripheral blood mononuclear cells (PBMCs). These receptors came from a human donor with classical Hodgkin lymphoma.

This chain connects TRBV9 to TRBJ2-1, with TRBD2 identical over 7 bases. This CDR3 is built from 14 residues. Germline V lookup: CDR1 SGDLS, CDR2 YYNGEE. The ends lost 4 bases at V and 9 bases at J; junction bases unmatched: 10. The CDR3 DNA is TGTGCCAGCAGCTTGGGGGAGGGCCGGGGTGAGCAGTTCTTC. It yields the protein CASSLGEGRGEQFF.

The V call is TRBV7-9, the J call TRBJ1-2; 7 nucleotides line up with TRBD1. The CDR3 contains 15 residues. Germline CDR1 and CDR2: SEHNR and FQNEAQ (reference sequence). Trimming at V came to 3 bases and at J to 4 bases, leaving 8 bases not matched to a gene. In DNA form, the CDR3 reads TGTGCCAGCAGCTTTTCGGACAGGACCCCCTATGGCTACACCTTC. It translates to CASSFSDRTPYGYTF. Together with reference TRBV7-9 and TRBJ1-2, the CDR3 gives the full variable domain: DTGVSQNPRHKITKRGQNVTFRCDPISEHNRLYWYRQTLGQGPEFLTYFQNEAQLEKSRLLSDRFSAERPKGSFSTLEIQRTEQGDSAMYLCASSFSDRTPYGYTFGSGTRLTVV.

The chain links TRBV10-1 to TRBJ2-1; 13 bases align to TRBD2. The CDR3 is 17 amino acids. Germline V gene sequence: CDR1 WNHNN, CDR2 SYGVQD (reference sequence). Trimming cost V 3 bases and J 4 bases; bases outside gene matches: 6. The CDR3 region has the DNA TGCGCCAGCAGTGACCCGGGACTAGCGGGAAGTTACAATGAGCAGTTCTTC. Translation: CASSDPGLAGSYNEQFF.

With regard to this clone: The junction does not match germline at one end; this may be a read error. The chain uses TRBV10-2 and TRBJ2-3; perhaps TRBD2 as D (6 bases). Germline lookup yields CDR1 WSHSY and CDR2 SAAADI. The CDR3 runs to 15 residues. CDR3 nucleotide sequence: TGCGCCAGCAGCGAGTTCGGGAGCTACACAGATACGCAGTATTTT. Encoded protein: CASSEFGSYTDTQYF.

The chain has TRBV28 and TRBJ2-2, with D hard to call. Germline values: CDR1 MDHEN, CDR2 SYDVKM. The V end lost 3 bases, the J end lost 0 bases, and 2 bases lay between the germline ends. This CDR3 region has 13 residues. In DNA form, the CDR3 reads TGTGCCAGCAGTTTTTCGAACACCGGGGAGCTGTTTTTT. Its protein product is CASSFSNTGELFF.

The genes are TRBV14 and TRBJ2-5, with D perhaps matching TRBD1 (5 bases). V was shortened by 1 base and J by 5 bases, with 14 bases between the two germline ends. In germline, CDR1 is SGHDN, CDR2 FVKESK. The CDR3 runs to 15 residues. DNA of the CDR3: TGTGCCAGCAGCCAAGGTACAGGCCCCTGGGAGACCCAGTACTTC. This gives the protein CASSQGTGPWETQYF.

This chain joins TRBV7-2 and TRBJ1-4; 7 nucleotides align to TRBD1. The CDR3 runs 15 residues. CDR1 and CDR2 (germline): SGHTA, FQGNSA. The junction had 8 bases not matched to a gene; V was cut back by 3 bases and J by 7 bases. The CDR3 here is CASSFTGEGIEKLFF. In DNA, the CDR3 is TGTGCCAGCAGCTTTACAGGGGAAGGGATTGAAAAACTGTTTTTT. Variable domain in full (rest from reference TRBV7-2 and TRBJ1-4): GAGVSQSPSNKVTEKGKDVELRCDPISGHTALYWYRQSLGQGLEFLIYFQGNSAPDKSGLPSDRFSAERTGGSVSTLTIQRTQQEDSAVYLCASSFTGEGIEKLFFGSGTQLSVL.

The CDR3 sequence is CASSLMLAGTNEQFF. The CDR3 region has the DNA TGTGCCAGCAGCTTAATGCTAGCGGGAACGAATGAGCAGTTCTTC. The chain uses TRBV7-3 and TRBJ2-1, with 9 bases matching TRBD2. Germline lookup yields CDR1 SGHTA and CDR2 FQGTGA. V shed 1 base and J 7 bases; nucleotides not matched to a gene: 5. CDR3 length: 15 amino acids.

This rearrangement joins TRBV30 to TRBJ2-3, with 7 bases that match TRBD2. This CDR3 has 15 amino acids. Germline trimming cut 1 base from V and 3 bases from J; bases unmatched to any gene: 7. CDR1 is GTSNPN and CDR2 is SVGIG in the germline V gene (reference sequence). CDR3 in DNA: TGTGCCTGGAGTGGGACTAGTTCGGGGACAGATACGCAGTATTTT. Amino acid sequence: CAWSGTSSGTDTQYF.

CDR3 sequence (DNA): TGTGCCAGCAGTTTGGGGCTTTATAGCAATCAGCCCCAGCATTTT. It is translated as CASSLGLYSNQPQHF. V gene TRBV27 combines with J gene TRBJ1-5, with D maybe TRBD1 (5 bases). The germline V gene encodes CDR1 MNHEY and CDR2 SMNVEV (reference sequence). V gave up 3 bases and J gave up 0 bases, with 9 bases separating them. This CDR3 is 15 amino acids long.